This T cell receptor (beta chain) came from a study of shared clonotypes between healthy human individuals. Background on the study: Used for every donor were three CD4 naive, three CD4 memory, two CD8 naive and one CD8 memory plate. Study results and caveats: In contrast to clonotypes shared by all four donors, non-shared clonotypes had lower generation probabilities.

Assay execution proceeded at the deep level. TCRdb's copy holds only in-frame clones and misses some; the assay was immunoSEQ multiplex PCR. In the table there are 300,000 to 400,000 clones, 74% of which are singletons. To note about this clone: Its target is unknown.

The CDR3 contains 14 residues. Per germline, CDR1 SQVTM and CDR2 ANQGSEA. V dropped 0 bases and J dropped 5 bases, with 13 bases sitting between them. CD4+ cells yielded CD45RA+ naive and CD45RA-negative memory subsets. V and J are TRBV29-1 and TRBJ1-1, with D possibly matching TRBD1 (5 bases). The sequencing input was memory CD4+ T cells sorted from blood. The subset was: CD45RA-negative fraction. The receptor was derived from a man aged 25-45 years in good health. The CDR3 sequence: CSVEEKAGSTEAFF. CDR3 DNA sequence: TGCAGCGTTGAAGAAAAGGCAGGGTCGACTGAAGCTTTCTTT.